This passage covers 14 T cell receptor beta chains from one sample sequenced in a study of T cells in Graves' hyperthyroidism and ophthalmopathy. The investigators amplified TCR beta CDR3 regions from RNA transcripts. HTBI primers were the set used in a first-round RT-PCR of the TCR CDR3. TCRdb reanalysed the multiplex PCR reads using MiXCR and keeps one entry per CDR3 protein. Of 530,000 or so distinct CDR3 sequences listed, about 43% are singletons. Sequencing was carried out using peripheral blood or thyroid tissue (not recorded which). These receptors were obtained from a young woman with Graves' hyperthyroidism.

This clonotype was counted many times. This rearrangement joins TRBV4-3 to TRBJ2-7; tentative D call: TRBD1 (6 bases). The germline V and J ends were trimmed by 4 bases and 0 bases, with 7 bases remaining between them. CDR1 LGHNA and CDR2 YSLEER come from the germline V gene. The CDR3 spans 13 residues. The CDR3 loop is CASSRTDSYEQYF. The CDR3, as DNA: TGCGCCAGCAGCCGGACAGACTCCTACGAGCAGTACTTC.

This clonotype has at least ten counts. The rearrangement joins TRBV5-1 to TRBJ2-7, with D perhaps TRBD1 or TRBD2 (5 bases each). Germline lookup yields CDR1 SGHRS and CDR2 YFSETQ. The CDR3 has 14 amino acids. V was clipped by 4 bases and J by 1 base, with 12 bases between them. CDR3 protein: CASSRDALSYEQYF. CDR3 nucleotide sequence: TGCGCCAGCAGCCGGGACGCTCTATCCTACGAGCAGTACTTC.

This clonotype was counted at least ten times. An end of the junction does not agree with germline; a read error may underlie this. The V gene is TRBV28, the J gene TRBJ1-2; no clear D gene. In germline, CDR1 is MDHEN, CDR2 SYDVKM. This CDR3 is built from 11 residues. The CDR3 DNA is TGTGCCACAAAGCCTAATTATGGCTACACCTTC. This encodes CATKPNYGYTF.

This clonotype occurred many times. The rearrangement uses TRBV24-1 and TRBJ2-6; D not certain. Looked up from germline, CDR1 is KGHDR and CDR2 is SFDVKD. CDR3 size: 17 residues. Trimming pared 3 bases from V and 0 bases from J, leaving 11 bases between. In DNA, the CDR3 is TGTGCCACCAGTGATGCCCCGGAAGGCTCTGGGGCCAACGTCCTGACTTTC. It yields the protein CATSDAPEGSGANVLTF.

At least ten counts were recorded for this clonotype. The chain uses TRBV6-5 and TRBJ1-5; D remains ambiguous. CDR1 and CDR2 from the germline V gene are MNHEY and SVGAGI. This CDR3 spans 14 amino acids. V was clipped by 0 bases and J by 7 bases, with 10 bases between them. CDR3 sequence (DNA): TGTGCCAGCAGTTACTCCAGGCAGGAGCAGCCCCAGCATTTT. This sequence encodes CASSYSRQEQPQHF.

The V call is TRBV9, the J call TRBJ1-6; D is ambiguous. With 3 bases removed from V and 7 bases from J, the gap between germline ends came to 14 bases. This CDR3 spans 15 amino acids. The germline CDR1 and CDR2 sequences are SGDLS and YYNGEE. The CDR3 DNA reads as TGTGCCAGCAGCGCTGACCTGGGCAGGAATTCACCCCTCCACTTT. It encodes CASSADLGRNSPLHF.

This clonotype was seen at least ten times. V usage is TRBV2 and J usage is TRBJ2-5, with 7 positions matching TRBD2. Trimming at V came to 9 bases and at J to 1 base, leaving 11 bases not matched to a gene. The CDR3 has 15 residues. Germline lookup yields CDR1 SNHLY and CDR2 FYNNEI. The CDR3 loop reads CARGERDWIQETQYF. CDR3 DNA sequence: TGTGCCAGGGGGGAGCGGGATTGGATCCAAGAGACCCAGTACTTC.

This chain connects TRBV19 to TRBJ2-2; D possibly corresponds to TRBD1 (7 bases). Per the germline V gene, CDR1 is LNHDA and CDR2 is SQIVND (reference sequence). The length of the CDR3 is 17 residues. Trimming shortened V by 6 bases and J by 3 bases, and 20 bases separated the two germline ends. The CDR3 protein is CASRPGQEGRYTGELFF. CDR3 DNA sequence: TGTGCCAGTAGGCCCGGACAGGAGGGGAGGTACACCGGGGAGCTGTTTTTT.

The chain has TRBV9 and TRBJ1-1; the match to TRBD1 covers 10 bases. CDR3 size: 13 residues. Germline V gives CDR1 SGDLS, CDR2 YYNGEE. Germline trimming cut 10 bases from V and 7 bases from J; bases unmatched to any gene: 10. The CDR3 sequence is CAGKPGTGVEAFF. In DNA, the CDR3 is TGTGCCGGAAAGCCAGGGACAGGGGTTGAAGCTTTCTTT.

This clonotype showed up many times. The chain is built from TRBV2 and TRBJ1-4, with D uncertain. CDR1 and CDR2 (germline): SNHLY, FYNNEI. Trimming took off 6 bases at V and 6 bases at J, with 8 bases between the two ends. CDR3 length: 12 amino acids. Written as DNA, the CDR3 is TGTGCCAGCAGAATGGACGATGAAAAACTGTTTTTT. It codes for CASRMDDEKLFF.

This clonotype was picked up many times. The CDR3 sequence is CASSWTGLQPQHF. The CDR3 DNA is TGTGCCAGCAGCTGGACAGGACTTCAGCCCCAGCATTTT. The V gene is TRBV12-3 or TRBV12-4, the J gene TRBJ1-5; TRBD1 matches at 7 bases. The CDR3 is made up of 13 amino acids. V was clipped by 6 bases and J by 6 bases; unmatched bases: 5.

A few counts support this clonotype. This chain joins TRBV5-8 and TRBJ1-4, with unresolved D. Looked up from germline, CDR1 is SGHTS and CDR2 is YDEGEE. The CDR3 consists of 14 residues. Trimming removed 6 bases from V and 2 bases from J, with 11 bases in between. The CDR3 nucleotides are TGTGCCAGCACGCGAGTGGGCACTAATGAAAAACTGTTTTTT. Encoded protein: CASTRVGTNEKLFF.

In its sample, this clonotype was seen many times. The chain carries TRBV2 and TRBJ2-5; D is uncertain. This CDR3 region has 11 residues. Per germline, CDR1 SNHLY and CDR2 FYNNEI. Trimming removed 6 bases from V and 5 bases from J, with 7 bases in between. In DNA form, the CDR3 reads TGTGCCAGCAGGACCCTGGAGACCCAGTACTTC. Its protein is CASRTLETQYF.

This clonotype was detected ten times or more. J is TRBJ1-2 and V is TRBV4-1; D gene ambiguous. This CDR3 is built from 16 residues. Trimming left V 1 base short and J 2 bases short, with 14 bases between. Germline V CDR1 and CDR2: MGHRA, YSYEKL. CDR3 nucleotide sequence: TGCGCCAGCAGCCAAGGAGGGCAGGAGGCGAACTATGGCTACACCTTC. Amino acid sequence: CASSQGGQEANYGYTF.